The next 32 T cell receptor beta chains were all read from a single sample in a study of OX40 agonist ivuxolimab in advanced cancers. Sequenced by immunoSEQ multiplex PCR; TCRdb stores in-frame clones only, minus some. The profile shows 60,000 to 80,000 clones, 81% of them singletons. The sequencing used CD4+ or CD8+ T cells sorted from blood, collected in a trial of the OX40 agonist ivuxolimab. Every receptor here comes from an adult with an advanced solid tumor such as melanoma, head and neck, liver or kidney cancer.

The genes are TRBV19 and TRBJ1-4; 10 positions match TRBD1. The CDR3 has 15 residues. V was pared by 5 bases and J by 6 bases, with 6 bases of the junction left unmatched. The germline V gene encodes CDR1 LNHDA and CDR2 SQIVND (reference sequence). The CDR3 bases are TGTGCCAGTAGTCCGGACAGGGGGAGAGATGAAAAACTGTTTTTT. Translation: CASSPDRGRDEKLFF.

The chain recombines TRBV5-8 with TRBJ2-2; maybe TRBD2 (5 bases). Germline V gene lookup returns CDR1 SGHTS and CDR2 YDEGEE. Trimming pared 0 bases from V and 0 bases from J, leaving 9 bases between. This CDR3 has 16 amino acids. The CDR3 loop is CASSLGRGTNTGELFF. CDR3 nucleotides: TGTGCCAGCAGCTTGGGCCGGGGAACGAACACCGGGGAGCTGTTTTTT.

The chain links TRBV19 to TRBJ2-7, with D possibly being TRBD1 or TRBD2 (9 bases each). In germline, CDR1 is LNHDA, CDR2 SQIVND (reference sequence). The CDR3 is made up of 15 amino acids. Between the trimmed V and J ends, which lost 7 bases and 2 bases, there was a span of 18 bases. The CDR3 DNA follows: TGTGCCAGTACGCGGGGGGGACAGGGAACCTACGAGCAGTACTTC. Translating it yields CASTRGGQGTYEQYF.

The chain couples TRBV6-5 to TRBJ2-7; 7 bases line up with TRBD1. The CDR3 is 15 residues long. V was clipped by 10 bases and J by 6 bases; unmatched bases: 18. The germline gives CDR1 MNHEY, CDR2 SVGAGI. CDR3 amino acids: CATRPWGRGTGEQYF. CDR3 DNA: TGTGCCACCCGACCCTGGGGCAGGGGGACGGGCGAGCAGTACTTC.

The V gene is TRBV10-3, the J gene TRBJ1-1; D unclear. Between the trimmed V and J ends, which lost 6 bases and 0 bases, there was a span of 14 bases. The CDR3 extends over 15 amino acids. Germline values: CDR1 ENHRY, CDR2 SYGVKD. The CDR3 region is CAIRTSMGMNTEAFF. CDR3 DNA: TGTGCCATCAGGACCTCGATGGGGATGAACACTGAAGCTTTCTTT.

This chain uses TRBV5-4 with TRBJ2-1; D is uncertain. Germline CDR1 and CDR2: SGHNT and YYREEE (reference sequence). The CDR3 sequence is 13 residues long. Trimming left V 4 bases short and J 9 bases short, with 14 bases between. CDR3 sequence: CASSLDEVGEQFF. CDR3 DNA sequence: TGTGCCAGCAGCCTGGACGAAGTGGGTGAGCAGTTCTTC.

The V gene is TRBV5-1, the J gene TRBJ2-5; 7 bases match TRBD2. The tail of the sequence fits TRBJ2-7 better, so the J call may be wrong. Germline CDR1 is SGHRS and CDR2 is YFSETQ. The CDR3 has 13 amino acids. Written as DNA, the CDR3 is TGCGCCAGCAGCTTTGCGGGAGTCCCCGAGCAGTACTTC. This codes for CASSFAGVPEQYF.

The chain employs TRBV6-1 and TRBJ2-1; 10 nucleotides line up with TRBD2. This CDR3 has 16 amino acids. V shed 4 bases, J shed 5 bases, and the junction held 8 bases outside the gene matches. Germline V gene lookup returns CDR1 MNHNS and CDR2 SASEGT. The DNA of the CDR3 is TGTGCCAGCAGTGTTTTCGGGACTAGCGTTGACAATGAGCAGTTCTTC. The encoded protein is CASSVFGTSVDNEQFF.

The CDR3 DNA reads as TGTGCCAGCAGTTCAACAATAGCCCCACGAGTACTCGCTGAGCAGTTCTTC. Protein: CASSSTIAPRVLAEQFF. The chain links TRBV27 to TRBJ2-1; D is ambiguous. The CDR3 consists of 17 residues. Trimming left V 4 bases short and J 9 bases short, with 25 bases between. Germline V gene data show CDR1 as MNHEY and CDR2 as SMNVEV (reference sequence).

This chain links TRBV7-8 with TRBJ1-2; D ambiguous. V lost 6 bases to trimming and J lost 6 bases, with 20 bases between them. The germline V gene encodes CDR1 SGHVS and CDR2 FQNEAQ. CDR3 size: 15 residues. The CDR3 sequence: CASSRTPQTLDGYTF. The DNA of the CDR3 is TGTGCCAGCAGTCGTACCCCCCAGACTCTCGATGGCTACACCTTC.

The J gene is TRBJ2-5, the V gene TRBV5-1; D possibly uses TRBD1 or TRBD2 (6 bases each). This CDR3 is 16 amino acids long. Deletions cut 4 bases from V and 0 bases from J, with 16 bases between. The germline gives CDR1 SGHRS, CDR2 YFSETQ. CDR3 loop: CASSGGLRVNQETQYF. For the CDR3, the DNA is TGCGCCAGCAGCGGGGGGCTTCGGGTTAACCAAGAGACCCAGTACTTC.

The chain employs TRBV19 and TRBJ1-1, with D tentatively TRBD1 (5 bases). The CDR3 spans 14 residues. Germline-derived CDR1 and CDR2 are LNHDA and SQIVND (reference sequence). V was cut by 10 bases and J by 3 bases, with 18 bases left in between. The CDR3 sequence: CATEGRGGYTEAFF. The CDR3 DNA follows: TGTGCCACCGAGGGGAGGGGCGGGTACACTGAAGCTTTCTTT.

The rearrangement joins TRBV29-1 to TRBJ1-5, with D possibly matching TRBD1 (5 bases). Germline CDR1 reads SQVTM; CDR2 reads ANQGSEA. Trimming cost V 6 bases and J 2 bases, with 17 bases left between them. The CDR3 length is 15 residues. CDR3 nucleotides: TGCAGCGTCTCTCAGGGTCTTTTGGGCAATCAGCCCCAGCATTTT. It yields the protein CSVSQGLLGNQPQHF. Full variable domain (remainder filled in from reference TRBV29-1 and TRBJ1-5): SAVISQKPSRDICQRGTSLTIQCQVDSQVTMMFWYRQQPGQSLTLIATANQGSEATYESGFVIDKFPISRPNLTFSTLTVSNMSPEDSSIYLCSVSQGLLGNQPQHFGDGTRLSIL.

The rearrangement links TRBV7-2 to TRBJ2-3; D unclear. The CDR3 consists of 14 residues. CDR1 is SGHTA and CDR2 is FQGNSA in the germline V gene. Trimming took 5 bases from V and 4 from J, leaving 13 bases between them. CDR3: CASSDTTQSDTQYF. The CDR3 region has the DNA TGTGCCAGCAGCGATACGACACAATCAGATACGCAGTATTTT.

J is TRBJ2-1 and V is TRBV2; D perhaps matches TRBD2 (6 bases). CDR1 and CDR2 from the germline V gene are SNHLY and FYNNEI. V shed 3 bases and J shed 7 bases, with 13 bases lying between them. This CDR3 comprises 14 residues. Here the CDR3 reads CASSEGLARNEQFF. Here the CDR3 DNA reads TGTGCCAGCAGTGAGGGTCTAGCGCGGAATGAGCAGTTCTTC.

V usage is TRBV18 and J usage is TRBJ2-1; the match to TRBD2 covers 8 bases. The CDR3 totals 15 residues. Germline V gives CDR1 KGHSH, CDR2 LQKENI. V shed 5 bases and J 7 bases; nucleotides not matched to a gene: 10. CDR3 protein: CASSSSSGSRNEQFF. The CDR3 nucleotides read TGTGCCAGCTCATCAAGCAGCGGGAGTAGAAATGAGCAGTTCTTC.

This clone occurred a few times. The chain has TRBV5-1 and TRBJ1-1; D is perhaps TRBD1 (6 bases). From germline, CDR1 is SGHRS and CDR2 YFSETQ. The CDR3 length is 18 residues. Trimming took off 0 bases at V and 0 bases at J, with 18 bases between the two ends. CDR3 region: CASSLDGQLLSMNTEAFF. The CDR3 DNA reads as TGCGCCAGCAGCTTGGATGGACAGCTCTTATCCATGAACACTGAAGCTTTCTTT.

The chain uses TRBV4-2 and TRBJ2-1; 8 bases align to TRBD2. The length of the CDR3 is 16 residues. The junction had 7 bases not matched to a gene; V was cut back by 0 bases and J by 6 bases. Germline CDR1 is LGHNA and CDR2 is YNFKEQ. CDR3 region: CASSQDLILAGNEQFF. CDR3 DNA sequence: TGTGCCAGCAGCCAAGATCTGATCCTAGCGGGCAATGAGCAGTTCTTC.

This sequence joins TRBV19 and TRBJ1-3, with a weak D call TRBD1 (5 bases). Germline V gene lookup returns CDR1 LNHDA and CDR2 SQIVND (reference sequence). CDR3 length: 14 amino acids. V was trimmed by 5 bases and J by 3 bases, leaving 11 bases between them. DNA of the CDR3: TGTGCCAGTAGTCCGCAGGGTTATGGAAACACCATATATTTT. As protein: CASSPQGYGNTIYF.

Concerning this clone: This clone may be a read error of a much larger clone one base away. The sample carries other DNA sequences with the same CDR3. CDR3 region: CASSIGQGKPYEQYF. CDR3 DNA: TGTGCCAGTAGCATTGGACAGGGGAAACCCTACGAGCAGTACTTC. V usage is TRBV19 and J usage is TRBJ2-7; 9 nucleotides line up with TRBD1. This CDR3 region has 15 residues. The V gene's germline CDR1 is LNHDA and CDR2 SQIVND (reference sequence). V shed 6 bases, J shed 2 bases, and the junction held 8 bases outside the gene matches.

This clone came up many times. The J gene is TRBJ2-7, the V gene TRBV2; weak D call: TRBD1 (6 bases). V was shortened by 3 bases and J by 4 bases, with 7 bases between the two germline ends. The V gene's germline CDR1 is SNHLY and CDR2 FYNNEI. CDR3 length: 12 residues. CDR3 protein: CASSDQGYEQYF. CDR3 in DNA: TGTGCCAGCAGTGATCAGGGGTACGAGCAGTACTTC.

The rearrangement links TRBV7-8 to TRBJ2-7; D gene uncertain. The CDR3 is 14 residues long. CDR1 SGHVS and CDR2 FQNEAQ come from the germline V gene. Trimming left V 1 base short and J 3 bases short, with 10 bases between. CDR3 coding DNA: TGTGCCAGCAGCTTAGAGAGCAGCATCTACGAGCAGTACTTC. Translated, it gives CASSLESSIYEQYF.

The J gene is TRBJ1-4, the V gene TRBV9; 10 nucleotides agree with TRBD1. The CDR3 loop spans 16 amino acids. Germline V gene data show CDR1 as SGDLS and CDR2 as YYNGEE. Trimming cost V 3 bases and J 6 bases; bases outside gene matches: 8. In nucleotides, the CDR3 is TGTGCCAGCAGCGAGGGACCCGGGACAGGGGATGAAAAACTGTTTTTT. Residues: CASSEGPGTGDEKLFF.

This chain connects TRBV5-1 to TRBJ1-3; D not certain. The CDR3 has 17 residues. V was cut by 4 bases and J by 0 bases, with 17 bases left in between. CDR1 and CDR2 from the germline V gene are SGHRS and YFSETQ. Here the CDR3 reads CASSPHLTVSSGNTIYF. DNA of the CDR3: TGCGCCAGCAGCCCTCACCTCACAGTCAGCTCTGGAAACACCATATATTTT.

The chain is built from TRBV11-2 and TRBJ2-7; D uncertain. CDR3 length equals 15 residues. Germline V CDR1 and CDR2: SGHAT, FQNNGV. Trimming cost V 1 base and J 2 bases, with 12 bases left between them. As DNA, the CDR3 is TGTGCCAGCAGCTTAGGCCCCACGAGCACCTACGAGCAGTACTTC. Translating it yields CASSLGPTSTYEQYF.

The table lists this clone with a few counts. The chain has TRBV5-4 and TRBJ1-5; D is uncertain. The germline V gene has CDR1 SGHNT and CDR2 YYREEE (reference sequence). The CDR3 has 14 amino acids. V gave up 4 bases and J gave up 1 base, with 9 bases separating them. CDR3 region: CASSQSGSNQPQHF. Here the CDR3 DNA reads TGTGCCAGCAGCCAGAGTGGAAGCAATCAGCCCCAGCATTTT.

The rearrangement links TRBV18 to TRBJ1-1; 7 bases are shared with TRBD1. V trimming: 3 bases; J trimming: 2 bases; junction bases outside the gene matches: 3. The CDR3 loop spans 14 amino acids. Germline V lookup: CDR1 KGHSH, CDR2 LQKENI. CDR3 loop: CASSPGTVNTEAFF. The CDR3 bases are TGTGCCAGCTCACCGGGGACAGTAAACACTGAAGCTTTCTTT.

V usage is TRBV18 and J usage is TRBJ2-7; 7 positions agree with TRBD2. V dropped 3 bases and J dropped 2; count of bases not matched to a gene: 4. Germline loops: CDR1 KGHSH, CDR2 LQKENI. The CDR3 runs to 14 residues. The CDR3 spells CASSPIGGAYEQYF. In DNA form, the CDR3 reads TGTGCCAGCTCACCTATTGGGGGGGCCTACGAGCAGTACTTC.

The chain is built from TRBV9 and TRBJ1-3, with TRBD1 matching over 7 bases. The CDR3 length is 15 residues. V lost 0 bases, J lost 0 bases, and 0 bases stayed unmatched. Per germline, CDR1 SGDLS and CDR2 YYNGEE. The CDR3 DNA is TGTGCCAGCAGCGTAGGGGACAGCTCTGGAAACACCATATATTTT. It is translated as CASSVGDSSGNTIYF.

This clone was seen a few times. V is TRBV28 and J is TRBJ2-7; no reliable D call. The length of the CDR3 is 14 residues. CDR1 is MDHEN and CDR2 is SYDVKM in the germline V gene. Trimming left V 2 bases short and J 7 bases short, with 15 bases between. CDR3 in DNA: TGTGCCAGCAGTTTAACCCTTGAGGATACGGAGCAGTACTTC. Translated, it gives CASSLTLEDTEQYF.

This rearrangement joins TRBV9 to TRBJ2-5, with 12 bases lining up with TRBD1. V gave up 4 bases and J gave up 2 bases; unmatched junction bases: 21. Germline V gives CDR1 SGDLS, CDR2 YYNGEE. This CDR3 contains 21 residues. In nucleotides, the CDR3 is TGTGCCAGCAGCACCAGCATCCTTCCGGGACAGGGGGCCGAAAAACAAGAGACCCAGTACTTC. It is translated as CASSTSILPGQGAEKQETQYF.

This CDR3 reads CASSLSRREDTQYF. CDR3 coding DNA: TGCGCCAGCAGCTTATCACGTCGGGAGGATACGCAGTATTTT. The chain combines TRBV5-1 with TRBJ2-3; a weak D match, TRBD2 (6 bases). Trimming left V 2 bases short and J 6 bases short, with 13 bases between. CDR3 length equals 14 residues. Per the germline V gene, CDR1 is SGHRS and CDR2 is YFSETQ.